What follows describes a single TCR beta chain. Its specificity is not known. 60 Vbeta and 13 Jbeta primers were used in PCR. TCRdb's table, derived via immunoSEQ multiplex PCR, lists solely in-frame clones and lacks some. The table includes some 60,000 clones, 65% to 90% detected once. The sample is drawn from a study of cytomegalovirus exposure and HLA in healthy donors. Study-level findings and limits: Likely technical artifact: a cluster of highly shared sequence variants. The authors later found most CMV-associated TCR beta chains appeared HLA-restricted.

CDR1 and CDR2 from the germline V gene are ENHRY and SYGVKD. Deletions cut 10 bases from V and 0 bases from J, with 13 bases between. The CDR3 extends over 14 amino acids. This clonotype was obtained from a female donor in good health and CMV-seronegative. The genes are TRBV10-3 and TRBJ1-5, with D possibly being TRBD1 (6 bases). Material for sequencing was PBMCs. CDR3 in amino acids: CATGQSLSNQPQHF. The CDR3 DNA reads as TGTGCCACCGGACAGTCTCTTAGCAATCAGCCCCAGCATTTT.